The rows below give T cell receptor beta chains drawn from one sample of a study of a mutant IDH1 vaccine in newly diagnosed glioma. The protocol was immunoSEQ multiplex PCR, while the TCRdb copy is restricted to in-frame clones and leaves out a portion. The top ten clones hold over 2% of a sample with 45,000 to 55,000 clones, approximately 90% of them seen once. The sequencing used PBMCs, collected from a glioma patient treated with radiotherapy, temozolomide or both. All receptors derive from a man aged 40-49 years with glioma. Both conserved end residues are part of each CDR3. Each record gives: V gene, clone size, D gene, J gene, CDR3 DNA, CDR3 protein. D genes are given only for firm matches. Clone size is given for some rows only: seen once, a few or many times, or a class if the clone is expanded.

v_gene: TRBV6-5
abundance: .
d_gene: .
j_gene: TRBJ2-1
CDR3nt: TGTGCCAGCAGCCGGGCCGGGAGCACCTACAATGAGCAGTTCTTC
CDR3aa: CASSRAGSTYNEQFF

v_gene: TRBV7-9
abundance: .
d_gene: TRBD2
j_gene: TRBJ2-5
CDR3nt: TGTGCCACCCCTAGCGGGAGGAACCAAGAGACCCAGTACTTC
CDR3aa: CATPSGRNQETQYF

v_gene: TRBV5-8
abundance: .
d_gene: .
j_gene: TRBJ2-7
CDR3nt: TGTGCCAGCAGCTCCCGGGACACTTACCACACGCTAGTAATTTACGAGCAGTACTTC
CDR3aa: CASSSRDTYHTLVIYEQYF

v_gene: TRBV5-1
abundance: .
d_gene: .
j_gene: TRBJ2-5
CDR3nt: TGCGCCAGCAGGTTAGGGGGGTCGGAGACCCAGTACTTC
CDR3aa: CASRLGGSETQYF

v_gene: TRBV6-1
abundance: few
d_gene: TRBD2
j_gene: TRBJ2-7
CDR3nt: TGTGCCAGCAGCTATCTAGCGGGAGACAAGCACGAGCAGTACTTC
CDR3aa: CASSYLAGDKHEQYF

v_gene: TRBV6-6
abundance: .
d_gene: .
j_gene: TRBJ1-1
CDR3nt: TGTGCCAGCAGTTGGGATTCTGAAGCTTTCTTT
CDR3aa: CASSWDSEAFF

v_gene: TRBV5-6
abundance: .
d_gene: .
j_gene: TRBJ2-5
CDR3nt: TGTGCCAGCAGCTTCCGATGGTTGAGGGAGACCCAGTACTTC
CDR3aa: CASSFRWLRETQYF

v_gene: TRBV6-5
abundance: .
d_gene: .
j_gene: TRBJ2-1
CDR3nt: TGTGCCAGCACCAGACGGCTAGATGAGCAGTTCTTC
CDR3aa: CASTRRLDEQFF

v_gene: TRBV5-4
abundance: .
d_gene: TRBD1
j_gene: TRBJ2-7
CDR3nt: TGTGCCAGCAGGAGGACAGGGCTCTACGAGCAGTACTTC
CDR3aa: CASRRTGLYEQYF

v_gene: TRBV6-6
abundance: .
d_gene: .
j_gene: TRBJ2-2
CDR3nt: TGTGCCAGCCTTAGAGGGGGGGCCGGGGAGCTGTTTTTT
CDR3aa: CASLRGGAGELFF

v_gene: TRBV7-7
abundance: .
d_gene: TRBD1
j_gene: TRBJ2-5
CDR3nt: TGTGCCAGCGGGACAGGGTATTCGGAGACCCAGTACTTC
CDR3aa: CASGTGYSETQYF

v_gene: TRBV28
abundance: .
d_gene: .
j_gene: TRBJ1-2
CDR3nt: TGTGCCAGCAGCCCCGCGGGAGACGACGGCTACACCTTC
CDR3aa: CASSPAGDDGYTF

v_gene: TRBV5-4
abundance: .
d_gene: TRBD2
j_gene: TRBJ2-3
CDR3nt: TGTGCCAGCAGCTTGACTCTAGCGGGAGGGACAGATACGCAGTATTTT
CDR3aa: CASSLTLAGGTDTQYF

v_gene: TRBV10-2
abundance: .
d_gene: .
j_gene: TRBJ1-2
CDR3nt: TGCGCCAGCAGTGGGGAGTACCGGTTGGGGACCTTC
CDR3aa: CASSGEYRLGTF

v_gene: TRBV19
abundance: few
d_gene: TRBD2
j_gene: TRBJ2-1
CDR3nt: TGTGCCAGTAGTATTGGACTAGCGGGCTCCTACAATGAGCAGTTCTTC
CDR3aa: CASSIGLAGSYNEQFF

v_gene: TRBV7-9
abundance: .
d_gene: TRBD1
j_gene: TRBJ2-1
CDR3nt: TGTGCCAGCAGCGGACCTTTGGACAGGCCCAATGAGCAGTTCTTC
CDR3aa: CASSGPLDRPNEQFF

v_gene: TRBV6-5
abundance: .
d_gene: TRBD2
j_gene: TRBJ2-3
CDR3nt: TGTGCCAGCAGGGCCCCAGCGGGAGGTACGCAGTATTTT
CDR3aa: CASRAPAGGTQYF

v_gene: TRBV7-9
abundance: .
d_gene: TRBD1
j_gene: TRBJ2-6
CDR3nt: TGTGCCAGTTTGACAGGGGGCGAAACTGGGGCCAACGTCCTGACTTTC
CDR3aa: CASLTGGETGANVLTF

v_gene: TRBV6-1
abundance: .
d_gene: .
j_gene: TRBJ2-2
CDR3nt: TGTGCCAGCAGTCCCAACAGGGTCTCCGGGGAGCTGTTTTTT
CDR3aa: CASSPNRVSGELFF

v_gene: TRBV6-6
abundance: .
d_gene: .
j_gene: TRBJ2-3
CDR3nt: TGTGCCAGCAGCCCCGGCGAATATACGCAGTATTTT
CDR3aa: CASSPGEYTQYF

v_gene: TRBV7-2
abundance: .
d_gene: TRBD1
j_gene: TRBJ1-2
CDR3nt: TGTGCCAGCAGCTCGACAGGGGGCAGGGATGGCTACACCTTC
CDR3aa: CASSSTGGRDGYTF

v_gene: TRBV25-1
abundance: .
d_gene: TRBD2
j_gene: TRBJ2-1
CDR3nt: TGTGCCAGCAGCATGAGGCGGGAGAGCGATGAGCAGTTCTTC
CDR3aa: CASSMRRESDEQFF

v_gene: TRBV7-9
abundance: .
d_gene: .
j_gene: TRBJ2-3
CDR3nt: TGTGCCAGCATCCCGAGTGGGGTGCCAGATACGCAGTATTTT
CDR3aa: CASIPSGVPDTQYF

v_gene: TRBV7-7
abundance: .
d_gene: .
j_gene: TRBJ2-1
CDR3nt: TGTGCTAGCAGCTTGACGACAGCCTCCTACAATGAGCAGTTCTTC
CDR3aa: CASSLTTASYNEQFF

v_gene: TRBV7-9
abundance: .
d_gene: .
j_gene: TRBJ1-3
CDR3nt: TGTGCCAGCAGCTTAACGGCTCGGAACACCATATATTTT
CDR3aa: CASSLTARNTIYF

v_gene: TRBV29-1
abundance: .
d_gene: .
j_gene: TRBJ2-2
CDR3nt: TGCAGCGCGTTGACCAGCGGGGACATTGACGGGGAGCTGTTTTTT
CDR3aa: CSALTSGDIDGELFF

v_gene: TRBV5-5
abundance: .
d_gene: .
j_gene: TRBJ2-7
CDR3nt: TGTGCCAGCAGCTTTAGGTTTAGCGGTTACGAGCAGTACTTC
CDR3aa: CASSFRFSGYEQYF

v_gene: TRBV7-9
abundance: .
d_gene: .
j_gene: TRBJ1-3
CDR3nt: TGTGCCAGCACCGTTAGCTCTGGAAACACCATATATTTT
CDR3aa: CASTVSSGNTIYF

v_gene: TRBV5-4
abundance: .
d_gene: .
j_gene: TRBJ1-4
CDR3nt: TGTGCCAGCAGCCCTCGGACGGGTGAAAAACTGTTTTTT
CDR3aa: CASSPRTGEKLFF

v_gene: TRBV23-1
abundance: .
d_gene: TRBD2
j_gene: TRBJ2-3
CDR3nt: TGCGCCAGCCCCGGGGGGGCCGGACGAGATACGCAGTATTTT
CDR3aa: CASPGGAGRDTQYF

v_gene: TRBV13
abundance: .
d_gene: .
j_gene: TRBJ1-4
CDR3nt: TGTGCCAGCAGCTTAAGGTTTGAAAAACTGTTTTTT
CDR3aa: CASSLRFEKLFF

v_gene: TRBV27
abundance: few
d_gene: TRBD1
j_gene: TRBJ1-2
CDR3nt: TGTGCCAGCAGTTTAAAACCGGGACAGAGTCGCTATGGCTACACCTTC
CDR3aa: CASSLKPGQSRYGYTF

v_gene: TRBV5-6
abundance: .
d_gene: .
j_gene: TRBJ1-3
CDR3nt: TGTGCCAGCAGCCGAGAGCACTCTGGAAACACCATATATTTT
CDR3aa: CASSREHSGNTIYF

v_gene: TRBV6-6
abundance: .
d_gene: TRBD1
j_gene: TRBJ2-5
CDR3nt: TGTGCCAGCAGAGACCGGGACAGGGGGGAAGAGACCCAGTACTTC
CDR3aa: CASRDRDRGEETQYF

v_gene: TRBV28
abundance: once
d_gene: .
j_gene: TRBJ2-7
CDR3nt: TGTGCCAGCAGTACCCCAGGGGATAGCGGCTCCTACGAGCAGTACTTC
CDR3aa: CASSTPGDSGSYEQYF

v_gene: TRBV18
abundance: .
d_gene: .
j_gene: TRBJ2-5
CDR3nt: TGTGCCAGCTCACCGCGGTCCCCAGGAGGGGGCCTCCAAGAGACCCAGTACTTC
CDR3aa: CASSPRSPGGGLQETQYF

v_gene: TRBV5-1
abundance: .
d_gene: .
j_gene: TRBJ1-3
CDR3nt: TGCGCCAGCAGCTTGATACAACGGAGCTCTGGAAACACCATATATTTT
CDR3aa: CASSLIQRSSGNTIYF

v_gene: TRBV2
abundance: .
d_gene: .
j_gene: TRBJ1-2
CDR3nt: TGTGCCAGCAGTGGGGGGGGCTATGGCTACACCTTC
CDR3aa: CASSGGGYGYTF

v_gene: TRBV15
abundance: .
d_gene: TRBD1
j_gene: TRBJ2-6
CDR3nt: TGTGCCACCCAGGGGGCTGGGGCCAACGTCCTGACTTTC
CDR3aa: CATQGAGANVLTF

v_gene: TRBV9
abundance: .
d_gene: TRBD2
j_gene: TRBJ2-7
CDR3nt: TGTGCCAGCAGCGTAGGTCTAGCGGGCCCGTACGAGCAGTACTTC
CDR3aa: CASSVGLAGPYEQYF

v_gene: TRBV5-5
abundance: .
d_gene: TRBD1
j_gene: TRBJ2-2
CDR3nt: TGTGCCAGCAGCTCAGGGGGCCGGAGCGTGGAGCTGTTTTTT
CDR3aa: CASSSGGRSVELFF

v_gene: TRBV5-4
abundance: .
d_gene: .
j_gene: TRBJ2-3
CDR3nt: TGTGCCAGCAGCCCGACGGCAGATACGCAGTATTTT
CDR3aa: CASSPTADTQYF

v_gene: TRBV6-1
abundance: .
d_gene: .
j_gene: TRBJ1-1
CDR3nt: TGTGCCAGCAGTGTACCACAGGGCAGCACTGAAGCTTTCTTT
CDR3aa: CASSVPQGSTEAFF

v_gene: TRBV29-1
abundance: .
d_gene: .
j_gene: TRBJ2-6
CDR3nt: TGCAGCGTTGGACATTCTGGGGCCAACGTCCTGACTTTC
CDR3aa: CSVGHSGANVLTF

v_gene: TRBV28
abundance: once
d_gene: .
j_gene: TRBJ2-7
CDR3nt: TGTGCCAGCAGTGAGGCCTACGAGCAGTACTTC
CDR3aa: CASSEAYEQYF

v_gene: TRBV15
abundance: .
d_gene: TRBD1
j_gene: TRBJ2-4
CDR3nt: TGTGCCACCAGTTCCGGGACAGGTGGAAAAAACATTCAGTACTTC
CDR3aa: CATSSGTGGKNIQYF

v_gene: TRBV2
abundance: .
d_gene: TRBD2
j_gene: TRBJ2-7
CDR3nt: TGTGCCAGCAGTCCGACTAGCGGGAGGGCGAAGCAGTACTTC
CDR3aa: CASSPTSGRAKQYF